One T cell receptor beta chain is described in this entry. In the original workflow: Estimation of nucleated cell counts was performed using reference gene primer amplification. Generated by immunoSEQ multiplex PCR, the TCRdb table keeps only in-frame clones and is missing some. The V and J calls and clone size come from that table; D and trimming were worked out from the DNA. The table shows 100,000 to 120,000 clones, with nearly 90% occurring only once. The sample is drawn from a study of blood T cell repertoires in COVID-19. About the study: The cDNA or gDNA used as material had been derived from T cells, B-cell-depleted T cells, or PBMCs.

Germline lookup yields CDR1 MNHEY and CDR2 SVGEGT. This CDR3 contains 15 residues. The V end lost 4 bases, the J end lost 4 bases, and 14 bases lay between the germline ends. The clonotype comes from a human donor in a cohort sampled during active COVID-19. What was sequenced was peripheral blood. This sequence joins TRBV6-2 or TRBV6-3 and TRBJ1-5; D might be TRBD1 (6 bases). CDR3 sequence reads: CASSSRRQVNQPQHF. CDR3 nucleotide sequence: TGTGCCAGCAGTTCCCGCCGACAGGTGAATCAGCCCCAGCATTTT.